These T cell receptor beta chains were read from a single sample in a study of cytotoxic CD8 clonotypes in ibrutinib-treated CLL. TCRdb's table, derived via immunoSEQ multiplex PCR, lists solely in-frame clones and lacks some. Among hundreds of thousands of clones listed, about three quarters were seen once. Sequenced material: PBMCs, taken after 24 months of ibrutinib treatment. These receptor sequences come from a human donor with chronic lymphocytic leukemia. The CDR3 runs from the conserved cysteine through the conserved F or W. A D gene is named only where the DNA matches it firmly. Size is omitted from some rows. Given values are once, few, many or a class for expanded clones.

>NA|TRBJ2-3|NA|12|TRBV15
CATSKGDHTQYF
TGTGCCACCAGCAAGGGGGATCATACGCAGTATTTT
>NA|TRBJ2-3|NA|12|TRBV29-1
CSVLARSDTQYF
TGCAGCGTCCTCGCTCGGAGCGATACGCAGTATTTT
>NA|TRBJ2-5|NA|15|TRBV28
CASSLTAGGEETQYF
TGTGCCAGCAGCCTGACAGCCGGAGGGGAAGAGACCCAGTACTTC
>TRBD2|TRBJ2-1|NA|13|TRBV27
CASSPTSGSEQFF
TGTGCCAGCAGTCCAACTAGCGGGAGTGAGCAGTTCTTC
>TRBD2|TRBJ2-7|few|14|TRBV9
CASSVSSGRYEQYF
TGTGCCAGCAGCGTCTCTAGCGGGAGGTACGAGCAGTACTTC
>TRBD1|TRBJ1-2|NA|17|TRBV19
CASSILGQGALDYGYTF
TGTGCCAGTAGTATTCTGGGACAGGGGGCTCTTGACTATGGCTACACCTTC
>TRBD2|TRBJ2-7|NA|16|TRBV4-2
CASSQSYRDYRYEQYF
TGTGCCAGCAGCCAGAGTTATCGGGACTACCGATACGAGCAGTACTTC
>NA|TRBJ2-3|NA|14|TRBV5-1
CASSSSPHTDTQYF
TGCGCCAGCAGCTCGTCCCCGCACACAGATACGCAGTATTTT
>TRBD2|TRBJ2-2|NA|15|TRBV4-2
CASSPPGGRVGELFF
TGTGCCAGCAGCCCCCCGGGGGGGCGCGTAGGGGAGCTGTTTTTT
>NA|TRBJ2-1|NA|13|TRBV11-1
CASSRTGPNEQFF
TGTGCCAGCAGCCGAACAGGGCCCAATGAGCAGTTCTTC
>NA|TRBJ1-1|NA|13|TRBV30
CAWSFAKNTEAFF
TGTGCCTGGAGTTTCGCGAAGAACACTGAAGCTTTCTTT
>TRBD2|TRBJ2-1|NA|18|TRBV5-1
CASSLGWQILAGDNEQFF
TGCGCCAGCAGCTTGGGGTGGCAAATACTAGCGGGCGACAATGAGCAGTTCTTC
>NA|TRBJ2-7|NA|12|TRBV28
CASRTGTLEQYF
TGTGCCAGCAGGACCGGGACCCTCGAGCAGTACTTC
>NA|TRBJ2-7|few|14|TRBV27
CASSPRQGSYEQYF
TGTGCCAGCAGTCCCCGACAAGGTTCCTACGAGCAGTACTTC
>TRBD1|TRBJ2-7|NA|15|TRBV18
CASSPSNGQGNKQYF
TGTGCCAGCTCACCGAGTAACGGACAGGGTAACAAGCAGTACTTC
>NA|TRBJ2-1|NA|15|TRBV4-2
CASSQGDGSANEQFF
TGTGCCAGCAGCCAAGGGGACGGGAGTGCTAATGAGCAGTTCTTC
>NA|TRBJ2-7|NA|14|TRBV9
CASSPHPGSDEQYF
TGTGCCAGCAGCCCCCACCCCGGGAGCGACGAGCAGTACTTC
>TRBD1|TRBJ2-1|NA|16|TRBV4-1
CASSQGGQAPYNEQFF
TGCGCCAGCAGCCAAGGGGGACAGGCCCCCTACAATGAGCAGTTCTTC
>NA|TRBJ1-4|NA|15|TRBV7-2
CASSSLGPHNEKLFF
TGTGCCAGCAGCTCGCTGGGACCGCATAATGAAAAACTGTTTTTT
>NA|TRBJ2-5|few|15|TRBV7-8
CASSLGPGGWETQYF
TGTGCCAGCAGCTTGGGTCCCGGTGGATGGGAGACCCAGTACTTC
>NA|TRBJ1-5|NA|15|TRBV28
CASSILQGYNQPQHF
TGTGCCAGCAGTATACTACAGGGTTACAATCAGCCCCAGCATTTT
>NA|TRBJ2-1|NA|12|TRBV7-9
CASSLGSNEQFF
TGTGCCAGCAGCTTAGGCAGCAATGAGCAGTTCTTC
>NA|TRBJ1-5|NA|12|TRBV29-1
CSVGTPNQPQHF
TGCAGCGTGGGGACACCTAATCAGCCCCAGCATTTT
>NA|TRBJ1-2|NA|13|TRBV29-1
CSVDQEYPQGYTF
TGCAGCGTTGACCAGGAGTACCCCCAAGGCTACACCTTC
>TRBD1|TRBJ1-1|once|16|TRBV7-3
CASSLARQGANTEAFF
TGTGCCAGCAGCTTAGCGAGACAGGGGGCGAACACTGAAGCTTTCTTT
>NA|TRBJ1-2|NA|16|TRBV19
CASRTKWQSANYGYTF
TGTGCCAGTAGGACGAAATGGCAGTCCGCTAACTATGGCTACACCTTC
>NA|TRBJ2-7|few|14|TRBV7-9
CASSLAPGAYEQYF
TGTGCCAGCAGCTTAGCGCCCGGAGCCTACGAGCAGTACTTC
>NA|TRBJ2-7|NA|15|TRBV6-5
CASSYSGAEPHEQYF
TGTGCCAGCAGTTACTCTGGGGCGGAGCCCCACGAGCAGTACTTC
>NA|TRBJ2-3|NA|12|TRBV29-1
CSGTGFGDTQYF
TGCAGCGGTACAGGTTTCGGAGATACGCAGTATTTT
>TRBD1|TRBJ1-2|NA|14|TRBV6-5
CASSSGRGIYGYTF
TGTGCCAGCAGTTCGGGCAGGGGGATCTATGGCTACACCTTC
>TRBD1|TRBJ1-5|NA|15|TRBV6-1
CASSWDSYSNQPQHF
TGTGCCAGCAGTTGGGACAGTTATAGCAATCAGCCCCAGCATTTT
>NA|TRBJ1-5|few|12|TRBV7-2
CASSLGNQPQHF
TGTGCCAGCAGCTTAGGCAATCAGCCCCAGCATTTT
>NA|TRBJ2-7|NA|15|TRBV6-5
CASSPKRLAHHEQYF
TGTGCCAGCAGTCCGAAACGCCTAGCCCACCACGAGCAGTACTTC
>TRBD1|TRBJ2-5|NA|14|TRBV6-5
CASSYSAGGETQYF
TGTGCCAGCAGTTACTCGGCAGGGGGTGAGACCCAGTACTTC
>NA|TRBJ1-1|NA|15|TRBV11-3
CASSLGHSANTEAFF
TGTGCCAGCAGCTTAGGCCATTCGGCGAACACTGAAGCTTTCTTT
>NA|TRBJ2-2|NA|16|TRBV5-1
CASSLYLRTNTGELFF
TGCGCCAGCAGCTTGTACTTGCGAACGAACACCGGGGAGCTGTTTTTT
>NA|TRBJ1-5|NA|13|TRBV15
CATGGDGNQPQHF
TGTGCCACCGGGGGGGACGGCAATCAGCCCCAGCATTTT
>TRBD2|TRBJ2-1|NA|13|TRBV27
CASRLAGVSEQFF
TGTGCCAGCAGGCTAGCGGGAGTCAGTGAGCAGTTCTTC
>TRBD1|TRBJ2-1|NA|20|TRBV28
CASSPSYLRGPGQLYNEQFF
TGTGCCAGCAGCCCTTCTTATCTCAGGGGTCCGGGACAGCTCTACAATGAGCAGTTCTTC
>NA|TRBJ2-1|NA|15|TRBV27
CASSQIPLPRVEQFF
TGTGCCAGCAGCCAGATTCCCCTTCCTCGGGTCGAGCAGTTCTTC
>NA|TRBJ2-7|NA|16|TRBV4-1
CASSQDPGDAMDEQYF
TGCGCCAGCAGCCAAGATCCGGGGGACGCGATGGACGAGCAGTACTTC
>NA|TRBJ1-1|NA|13|TRBV7-9
CASGRAGNTEAFF
TGTGCCAGCGGACGGGCGGGTAACACTGAAGCTTTCTTT
>NA|TRBJ2-2|NA|14|TRBV6-5
CASTQEGTTGELFF
TGTGCCAGCACTCAGGAGGGCACGACCGGGGAGCTGTTTTTT
>NA|TRBJ2-7|NA|14|TRBV4-1
CASSQEPGNYEQYF
TGCGCCAGCAGCCAAGAGCCGGGAAACTACGAGCAGTACTTC
>NA|TRBJ2-2|NA|13|TRBV7-9
CASSSLGGGELFF
TGTGCCAGCAGTTCCCTAGGTGGGGGGGAGCTGTTTTTT
>TRBD2|TRBJ2-7|few|15|TRBV7-9
CASSLAPSGIQEQYF
TGTGCCAGCAGCTTAGCGCCTAGCGGGATACAAGAGCAGTACTTC